Below are 2 T cell receptor beta chains sequenced from a single sample in a study of Graves' ophthalmopathy and Graves' hyperthyroidism listed by TCRdb under 2018. The sample was run on an Illumina HiSeq 2000. TCR beta CDR3 regions were amplified from RNA transcripts for repertoire sequencing. The first round of RT-PCR was done with HTBI primers and the Qiagen OneStep RT-PCR kit, and was followed by a second round of multiplex PCR, then size selection and purification. TCRdb itself trimmed the public reads at Q25 with fastp, ran MiXCR and retained productive beta chains. Entries are consolidated by CDR3 protein sequence, retaining the most common genes and DNA. The sample profile shows a few hundred thousand distinct CDR3 sequences; 15% to 20% of them were found once. The ten largest clonotypes hold around an eighth of the sample. Sequenced sample: peripheral blood. These receptors were collected from an adult man with Graves' ophthalmopathy.

This chain's CDR3 is CASSSPGQGTQPQHF. DNA for the CDR3: TGTGCCAGCAGTTCGCCGGGACAGGGGACCCAGCCCCAGCATTTT. The chain combines TRBV6-2 or TRBV6-3 with TRBJ1-5; TRBD1 matches 10 bases. The CDR3 is 15 amino acids. Germline CDR1 is MNHEY and CDR2 is SVGEGT. Trimming cost V 4 bases and J 7 bases; bases outside gene matches: 7.

Many counts were recorded for this clonotype. The chain combines TRBV28 with TRBJ2-5; 10 bases are a match to TRBD1. V was pared by 5 bases and J by 4 bases, with 7 bases of the junction left unmatched. The CDR3 is made up of 15 amino acids. The V gene's germline CDR1 is MDHEN and CDR2 SYDVKM. CDR3 protein: CASSRDRGRGETQYF. The DNA for the CDR3 is TGTGCCAGCAGTCGAGACAGGGGGCGCGGAGAGACCCAGTACTTC. Full variable domain (rest looked up from reference TRBV28 and TRBJ2-5): DVKVTQSSRYLVKRTGEKVFLECVQDMDHENMFWYRQDPGLGLRLIYFSYDVKMKEKGDIPEGYSVSREKKERFSLILESASTNQTSMYLCASSRDRGRGETQYFGPGTRLLVL.